Listed here is a single TCR beta chain. Repertoires were generated with immunoSEQ multiplex PCR, while TCRdb's copy carries only in-frame clones and drops some. The repertoire holds approximately 63,000 clones, with roughly four fifths as singletons. The data derive from a study of PD-L1 blockade in urothelial cancer. This CDR3 is 17 amino acids long. Germline V gene sequence: CDR1 SGHNT, CDR2 YYREEE (reference sequence). V trimming: 4 bases; J trimming: 0 bases; junction bases outside the gene matches: 9. Noted time point: pretreatment peripheral blood. Patients suffered from locally advanced or metastatic urothelial carcinoma. Patients yielded 1 to 8 samples each, pretreatment and on-treatment.

The chain links TRBV5-4 to TRBJ1-4; 7 bases align to TRBD1. Sequenced here: PBMCs, sampled around atezolizumab (anti-PD-L1) treatment. The TCR comes from a man aged 65 to 85 with urothelial cancer. The CDR3 loop reads CASSHDRTGPTNEKLFF. CDR3 in DNA: TGTGCCAGCAGCCACGACAGGACAGGACCAACTAATGAAAAACTGTTTTTT.